The sequence of this T cell receptor (beta chain) was determined in a study of identical twins. A universal primer site was created by template switching, with the cDNA bearing unique molecular identifiers. TCRdb reanalysed the 5' RACE reads using MiXCR and keeps one entry per CDR3 protein. The sample holds 450,000 to 500,000 distinct CDR3 sequences, roughly an eighth seen once. This clonotype occurred a few times. The sample was also linked to a second study, of yellow fever vaccine responses in identical twins.

Sequenced input: CD4+ T cells sorted from blood. The TCR originated in a woman aged 18-35 years in good health.

The CDR3 DNA sequence: TGTGCCAGCAGCTTTTCTTACGGTGAAGCTTTCTTT. It yields the protein CASSFSYGEAFF. J is TRBJ1-1 and V is TRBV5-6; D is unclear. Trimming removed 2 bases at V and 7 bases at J, with 9 bases between. This CDR3 is 12 amino acids long. Germline CDR1 reads SGHDT; CDR2 reads YYEEEE.